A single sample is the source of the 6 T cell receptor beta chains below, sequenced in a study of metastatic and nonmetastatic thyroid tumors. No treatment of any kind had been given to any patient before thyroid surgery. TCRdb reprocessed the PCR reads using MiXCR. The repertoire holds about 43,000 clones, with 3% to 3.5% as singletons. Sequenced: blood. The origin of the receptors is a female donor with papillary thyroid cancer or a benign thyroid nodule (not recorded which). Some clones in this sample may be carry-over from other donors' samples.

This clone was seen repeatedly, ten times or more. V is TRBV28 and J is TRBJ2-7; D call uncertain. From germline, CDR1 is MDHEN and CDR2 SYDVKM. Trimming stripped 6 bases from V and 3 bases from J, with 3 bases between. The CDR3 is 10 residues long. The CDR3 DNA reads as TGTGCCAGCAGCGACTACGAGCAGTACTTC. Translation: CASSDYEQYF.

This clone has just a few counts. In DNA form, the CDR3 reads TGTGCCAGCAGTTTACCGAGGGGGGCCGGAGATACGCAGTATTTT. Amino acids: CASSLPRGAGDTQYF. This sequence joins TRBV28 and TRBJ2-3; D possibly matches TRBD1 or TRBD2 (6 bases each). V gave up 2 bases and J gave up 5 bases, with 14 bases separating them. CDR3 size: 15 residues. Germline V gene data show CDR1 as MDHEN and CDR2 as SYDVKM.

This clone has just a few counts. This CDR3 is CASSLVAGELFF. The CDR3 DNA follows: TGCGCCAGCAGCTTGGTCGCCGGGGAGCTGTTTTTT. The chain recombines TRBV5-1 with TRBJ2-2, with unresolved D. Germline V lookup: CDR1 SGHRS, CDR2 YFSETQ. The CDR3 contains 12 residues. The V end lost 0 bases, the J end lost 6 bases, and 3 bases lay between the germline ends.

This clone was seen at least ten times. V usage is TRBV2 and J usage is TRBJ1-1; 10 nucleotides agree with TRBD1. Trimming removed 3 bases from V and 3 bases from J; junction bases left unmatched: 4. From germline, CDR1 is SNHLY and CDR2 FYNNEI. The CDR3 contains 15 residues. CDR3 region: CASSERGQGYTEAFF. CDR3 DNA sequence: TGTGCCAGCAGTGAGAGGGGACAGGGGTACACTGAAGCTTTCTTT.

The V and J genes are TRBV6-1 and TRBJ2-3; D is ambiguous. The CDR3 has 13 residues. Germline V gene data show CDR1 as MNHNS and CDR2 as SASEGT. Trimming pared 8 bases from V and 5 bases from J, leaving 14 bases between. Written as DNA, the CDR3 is TGTGCCAGCTACCCACCCACTTTAGATACGCAGTATTTT. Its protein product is CASYPPTLDTQYF.

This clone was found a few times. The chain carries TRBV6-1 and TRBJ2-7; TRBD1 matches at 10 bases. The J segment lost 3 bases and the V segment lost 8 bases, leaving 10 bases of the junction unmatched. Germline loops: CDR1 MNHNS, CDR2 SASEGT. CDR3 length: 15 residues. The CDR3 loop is CASAETGGKSYEQYF. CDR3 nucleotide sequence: TGTGCCAGCGCCGAGACAGGGGGCAAGAGCTACGAGCAGTACTTC.